The 27 T cell receptor beta chains presented below share a single source sample, sequenced in a study of T cell responses to AZD1222 COVID-19 vaccine. Some clones are missing from TCRdb's copy, which holds only in-frame ones; the method was immunoSEQ multiplex PCR. The sample contains more than 90,000 clones, approximately 90% of which appear only once. The sample here was peripheral blood, taken on day 0 of AZD1222 vaccination. Receptors were obtained from an adult in good health.

This sequence joins TRBV19 and TRBJ2-2; TRBD2 might be the D (6 bases). The germline V gene encodes CDR1 LNHDA and CDR2 SQIVND (reference sequence). The V end lost 5 bases, the J end lost 2 bases, and 15 bases lay between the germline ends. This CDR3 is built from 16 residues. The CDR3, as DNA: TGTGCCAGTAGTTCCGGGACTTTCATTAACACCGGGGAGCTGTTTTTT. This encodes CASSSGTFINTGELFF.

The chain recombines TRBV28 with TRBJ1-5; weak D call: TRBD1 (6 bases). V shed 3 bases and J shed 0 bases, with 12 bases lying between them. The CDR3 loop spans 16 amino acids. Germline V gene data show CDR1 as MDHEN and CDR2 as SYDVKM. The CDR3 sequence: CASSLVDSLSNQPQHF. CDR3 coding DNA: TGTGCCAGCAGTTTGGTGGACAGCCTTAGCAATCAGCCCCAGCATTTT.

This clone showed up just once. The CDR3 spells CASSVVRSNEQFF. The CDR3 DNA follows: TGTGCCAGCAGCGTAGTAAGGAGTAATGAGCAGTTCTTC. The rearrangement uses TRBV9 and TRBJ2-1; D is ambiguous. Germline V lookup: CDR1 SGDLS, CDR2 YYNGEE. Trimming cost V 0 bases and J 7 bases, with 8 bases left between them. The CDR3 contains 13 residues.

V gene TRBV6-5 combines with J gene TRBJ1-5; D remains ambiguous. V was clipped by 4 bases and J by 2 bases, with 15 bases between them. CDR3 size: 16 residues. Germline CDR1 MNHEY, CDR2 SVGAGI. CDR3 residues: CASSSGPPRGNQPQHF. The CDR3 DNA sequence: TGTGCCAGCAGTTCCGGGCCCCCGAGGGGCAATCAGCCCCAGCATTTT.

The chain couples TRBV5-1 to TRBJ1-1; D ambiguous. V was shortened by 1 base and J by 1 base, with 8 bases between the two germline ends. The CDR3 sequence is 14 residues long. The germline CDR1 and CDR2 sequences are SGHRS and YFSETQ. The DNA of the CDR3 is TGCGCCAGCAGCTTGAGACAAGCGAACACTGAAGCTTTCTTT. This translates into CASSLRQANTEAFF.

This clone was found a few times. This sample also contains other DNA sequences that code for the same CDR3. This chain links TRBV6-5 with TRBJ2-3; D might be TRBD1 or TRBD2, each matching 5 bases. The V gene lost 2 bases and the J gene lost 4 bases, with 7 bases spanning the gap. CDR3 length equals 13 residues. The germline V gene encodes CDR1 MNHEY and CDR2 SVGAGI. The CDR3 here is CASSYRGADTQYF. CDR3 in DNA: TGTGCCAGCAGTTACCGAGGGGCAGATACGCAGTATTTT.

The chain is built from TRBV7-2 and TRBJ1-4; D is uncertain. This CDR3 has 13 amino acids. In germline, CDR1 is SGHTA, CDR2 FQGNSA. Deletions cut 0 bases from V and 8 bases from J, with 7 bases between. CDR3 in DNA: TGTGCCAGCAGCTTAGCTTCCGACGAAAAACTGTTTTTT. It specifies CASSLASDEKLFF.

J is TRBJ1-5 and V is TRBV7-9; D unresolved. The length of the CDR3 is 13 residues. Germline V lookup: CDR1 SEHNR, CDR2 FQNEAQ (reference sequence). V lost 5 bases, J lost 5 bases, and 10 bases lay in between. CDR3 in DNA: TGTGCCAGCAGCCTTATGGGAGATCAGCCCCAGCATTTT. Its protein is CASSLMGDQPQHF.

This chain uses TRBV14 with TRBJ1-2; D unresolved. The V end was cut by 0 bases, the J end by 2 bases, with 7 bases between. This CDR3 contains 14 residues. The germline CDR1 and CDR2 sequences are SGHDN and FVKESK. The CDR3 region is CASSQDLGNYGYTF. The CDR3 coding sequence is TGTGCCAGCAGCCAAGATCTGGGAAACTATGGCTACACCTTC.

The chain links TRBV7-3 to TRBJ2-1; D gene uncertain. Trimming took off 0 bases at V and 5 bases at J, with 8 bases between the two ends. CDR3 length: 14 amino acids. The germline V gene encodes CDR1 SGHTA and CDR2 FQGTGA. CDR3 protein: CASSLTNGDNEQFF. The CDR3 region has the DNA TGTGCCAGCAGCTTAACGAACGGCGACAATGAGCAGTTCTTC.

The chain combines TRBV4-1 with TRBJ1-1; D possibly corresponds to TRBD1 (5 bases). The CDR3 is 17 amino acids. Germline CDR1 is MGHRA and CDR2 is YSYEKL. Trimming took off 3 bases at V and 1 base at J, with 18 bases between the two ends. The CDR3 sequence: CASSHIRGGASNTEAFF. CDR3 nucleotide sequence: TGCGCCAGCAGCCATATCCGCGGAGGGGCATCGAACACTGAAGCTTTCTTT.

J is TRBJ1-2 and V is TRBV28; the D is unclear. V dropped 1 base and J dropped 7 bases, with 10 bases sitting between them. The germline gives CDR1 MDHEN, CDR2 SYDVKM. The CDR3 covers 13 residues. CDR3 sequence: CASSLFYSSGYTF. CDR3 bases: TGTGCCAGCAGTTTATTTTACAGCTCTGGCTACACCTTC.

The chain links TRBV7-9 to TRBJ1-6; D is uncertain. The V and J ends lost 8 bases and 0 bases respectively, with 5 bases between them. CDR3 length: 13 residues. Germline CDR1 is SEHNR and CDR2 is FQNEAQ (reference sequence). Here the CDR3 reads CASSPSYNSPLHF. CDR3 in DNA: TGTGCCAGCTCTCCCTCCTATAATTCACCCCTCCACTTT.

The chain carries TRBV27 and TRBJ2-7; D gene unclear. V lost 3 bases, J lost 0 bases, and 9 bases lay in between. The CDR3 has 14 amino acids. CDR1 is MNHEY and CDR2 is SMNVEV in the germline V gene (reference sequence). CDR3 protein: CASSFGFGSYEQYF. The CDR3 DNA sequence: TGTGCCAGCAGTTTCGGATTTGGCTCCTACGAGCAGTACTTC.

The rearrangement uses TRBV19 and TRBJ1-1; perhaps TRBD1 as D (5 bases). The CDR3 is made up of 14 amino acids. The V end was cut by 5 bases, the J end by 1 base, with 11 bases between. Germline-derived CDR1 and CDR2 are LNHDA and SQIVND (reference sequence). CDR3 DNA sequence: TGTGCCAGTAGTTTTGATGGGGGGAACACTGAAGCTTTCTTT. Protein sequence: CASSFDGGNTEAFF. The full variable domain, with the rest looked up from reference TRBV19 and TRBJ1-1, is DGGITQSPKYLFRKEGQNVTLSCEQNLNHDAMYWYRQDPGQGLRLIYYSQIVNDFQKGDIAEGYSVSREKKESFPLTVTSAQKNPTAFYLCASSFDGGNTEAFFGQGTRLTVV.

The V call is TRBV5-1, the J call TRBJ1-1, with unresolved D. Trimming left V 3 bases short and J 1 base short, with 10 bases between. The CDR3 spans 14 residues. Germline-derived CDR1 and CDR2 are SGHRS and YFSETQ. As DNA, the CDR3 is TGCGCCAGCAGCTCGGGTGAGGGGAACACTGAAGCTTTCTTT. This translates into CASSSGEGNTEAFF. Using reference TRBV5-1 and TRBJ1-1 for the parts outside the CDR3, the full variable domain is KAGVTQTPRYLIKTRGQQVTLSCSPISGHRSVSWYQQTPGQGLQFLFEYFSETQRNKGNFPGRFSGRQFSNSRSEMNVSTLELGDSALYLCASSSGEGNTEAFFGQGTRLTVV.

This chain links TRBV5-5 with TRBJ1-3; D call uncertain. This CDR3 is built from 17 residues. V lost 2 bases to trimming and J lost 0 bases, with 15 bases between them. CDR1 and CDR2 from the germline V gene are SGHKS and YYEKEE (reference sequence). The CDR3, as DNA: TGTGCCAGCAGCTTTTCCCCCCAGCCCTTCTCTGGAAACACCATATATTTT. This translates into CASSFSPQPFSGNTIYF.

In this sample, this clone turned up once. The J gene is TRBJ1-2, the V gene TRBV6-5, with D unresolved. This CDR3 has 14 residues. Trimming stripped 5 bases from V and 6 bases from J, with 16 bases between. Germline V lookup: CDR1 MNHEY, CDR2 SVGAGI. The CDR3 loop reads CASSTIEQRDGYTF. CDR3 bases: TGTGCCAGCAGTACGATCGAGCAGCGAGATGGCTACACCTTC.

V gene TRBV6-4 combines with J gene TRBJ2-1; 8 bases line up with TRBD2. Looked up from germline, CDR1 is MRHNA and CDR2 is SNTAGT. The ends lost 0 bases at V and 6 bases at J; junction bases unmatched: 1. The CDR3 is 14 residues long. The DNA for the CDR3 is TGTGCCAGCAGTGACTCCGGGGGGGCCAATGAGCAGTTCTTC. Encoded protein: CASSDSGGANEQFF.

This chain uses TRBV10-3 with TRBJ2-2; weak D call: TRBD2 (5 bases). Germline V gene sequence: CDR1 ENHRY, CDR2 SYGVKD. The ends were cut back, 10 bases at V and 4 bases at J, with 13 bases in the middle. CDR3 length equals 13 residues. The chain's CDR3 is CATLLDLTGELFF. The CDR3 nucleotides are TGTGCCACCCTACTAGACCTCACCGGGGAGCTGTTTTTT.

This rearrangement joins TRBV7-3 to TRBJ1-6; D unresolved. CDR1 is SGHTA, CDR2 FQGTGA, per germline. The CDR3 runs 14 residues. Between the trimmed V and J ends, which lost 3 bases and 10 bases, there was a span of 13 bases. The CDR3 is CASSLSPHQSPLHF. In DNA, the CDR3 is TGTGCCAGCAGCTTGTCTCCCCACCAGTCACCCCTCCACTTT. Complete variable domain (other parts from reference TRBV7-3 and TRBJ1-6): GAGVSQTPSNKVTEKGKYVELRCDPISGHTALYWYRQSLGQGPEFLIYFQGTGAADDSGLPNDRFFAVRPEGSVSTLKIQRTERGDSAVYLCASSLSPHQSPLHFGNGTRLTVT.

The genes are TRBV27 and TRBJ1-1; D is ambiguous. The germline V gene has CDR1 MNHEY and CDR2 SMNVEV (reference sequence). The CDR3 has 15 residues. The ends were cut back, 5 bases at V and 1 base at J, with 14 bases in the middle. The CDR3 sequence: CASSRVGLANTEAFF. As DNA, the CDR3 is TGTGCCAGCAGTCGAGTAGGGCTCGCGAACACTGAAGCTTTCTTT.

This clone was observed a handful of times. The rearrangement uses TRBV7-2 and TRBJ2-7; D possibly corresponds to TRBD1 (6 bases). Germline V gene data show CDR1 as SGHTA and CDR2 as FQGNSA. Trimming stripped 2 bases from V and 4 bases from J, with 12 bases between. The CDR3 has 14 residues. The CDR3 DNA sequence: TGTGCCAGCAGCTTACTGCAGGGGCATTACGAGCAGTACTTC. Translating gives CASSLLQGHYEQYF.

This chain links TRBV3-1 (or the pseudogene TRBV3-2) with TRBJ2-2, with 9 bases lining up with TRBD1. CDR3 length equals 18 residues. The germline V gene encodes CDR1 LGHDT and CDR2 YNNKEL (reference sequence). J lost 0 bases, V lost 4 bases, and 9 bases had no gene match. The DNA of the CDR3 is TGTGCCAGCAGCCGCCCCCGGGACAGGGCTACGAACACCGGGGAGCTGTTTTTT. This gives the protein CASSRPRDRATNTGELFF.

The chain combines TRBV30 with TRBJ1-4, with D uncertain. V lost 2 bases, J lost 7 bases, and 14 bases lay in between. The CDR3 consists of 14 residues. The V gene's germline CDR1 is GTSNPN and CDR2 SVGIG (reference sequence). The CDR3 reads CAWSRGGWLEKLFF. The CDR3, as DNA: TGTGCCTGGAGTCGGGGTGGATGGCTTGAAAAACTGTTTTTT. The entire variable domain, with the rest obtained from reference TRBV30 and TRBJ1-4, is as follows: SQTIHQWPATLVQPVGSPLSLECTVEGTSNPNLYWYRQAAGRGLQLLFYSVGIGQISSEVPQNLSASRPQDRQFILSSKKLLLSDSGFYLCAWSRGGWLEKLFFGSGTQLSVL.

The genes are TRBV18 and TRBJ2-4; the D gene is possibly TRBD2 (6 bases). The V gene lost 2 bases and the J gene lost 6 bases, with 20 bases spanning the gap. Germline V lookup: CDR1 KGHSH, CDR2 LQKENI. This CDR3 has 17 residues. The CDR3 sequence is CASSPVDRDPGGNIQYF. The CDR3 nucleotides are TGTGCCAGCTCACCAGTGGACCGGGACCCCGGGGGAAACATTCAGTACTTC.

This clone has only one observation. One junction end disagrees with the germline gene, perhaps due to a read error. The chain joins TRBV4-1 to TRBJ2-3, with D unclear. CDR1 MGHRA and CDR2 YSYEKL come from the germline V gene. This CDR3 comprises 12 residues. CDR3 loop: CASSEELDTQYF. The CDR3 bases are TGCGCCAGCAGCGAAGAGTTGGATACGCAGTATTTT.